This T cell receptor beta chain was found in a study of blood T cell repertoires in COVID-19. Study-level background: Italy, Spain and the United States were the sources of the convalescent and acute COVID-19 samples. Sources were T cells, B-cell-depleted T cells, or PBMCs; the material itself was cDNA or gDNA.

Authors' methods: How many nucleated cells were present was estimated from reference gene primer amplification. Assay used: immunoSEQ multiplex PCR; TCRdb lists only in-frame clones, some missing. That table gives V, J and clone size, and the DNA gave D and trimming. The data contain around 360,000 clones, more than 75% of them seen just once; the ten biggest clones take up about 9.4%. V trimming: 10 bases; J trimming: 4 bases; junction bases outside the gene matches: 4. CDR3 length: 13 amino acids. The germline V gene has CDR1 SNHLY and CDR2 FYNNEI. Patients in Seattle were enrolled during active infection, then followed longitudinally.

This sequence originates from a woman between 25 and 40 years old with COVID-19, enrolled during active disease. The gene calls are TRBV2 and TRBJ2-7; 13 nucleotides agree with TRBD2. Sequencing used peripheral blood. CDR3 sequence (DNA): TGTGCCAAGGGGACTAGCGGGGAATACGAGCAGTACTTC. Its translation: CAKGTSGEYEQYF.